What follows is one TCR beta chain and its context. Antigen specificity is unknown. This specimen comes from a study of glioma-infiltrating T cells after dendritic cell vaccination. Time point in this sample: after dendritic cell vaccination, including at tumor progression/relapse. Clones were read by immunoSEQ multiplex PCR, and TCRdb kept only the in-frame ones, dropping some. The table includes about 110,000 clones, nearly 90% detected once. Study-wide findings and caveats: Longer survival after dendritic cell vaccination followed higher pretreatment TIL content.

In germline, CDR1 is SGHDN, CDR2 FVKESK. V gave up 5 bases and J gave up 3 bases, with 13 bases separating them. CDR3 length: 14 amino acids. V and J are TRBV14 and TRBJ1-2; D unresolved. The source is a human donor with glioblastoma. The sample was blood, taken after dendritic cell vaccination. Written as DNA, the CDR3 is TGTGCCAGCAGCTCGAGTGGAGGATACTATGGCTACACCTTC. Its translation is CASSSSGGYYGYTF.